This is a list of T cell receptor beta chains from one sample in a study of T cell responses to AZD1222 COVID-19 vaccine. Profiled with immunoSEQ multiplex PCR; TCRdb holds only in-frame clones, not every one. The repertoire holds some 64,000 clones, with roughly 84% as singletons. The specimen was peripheral blood, collected on day 0 of AZD1222 vaccination. The receptors derive from an adult in good health. CDR3s include the opening cysteine and the closing phenylalanine or tryptophan. Fields, in order: J gene, D gene, clone size, V gene, CDR3 protein, CDR3 DNA. A D gene is named only where the DNA matches it firmly. Some rows mark clone size as missing; the rest say once, few, many or name a class of expanded clone.

TRBJ1-4 . large TRBV6-1 CASSEFGGGGFEKLFF TGTGCCAGCAGTGAATTCGGTGGAGGGGGATTTGAAAAACTGTTTTTT
TRBJ2-6 . . TRBV9 CASSVGSTGANVLTF TGTGCCAGCAGCGTAGGGTCTACTGGGGCCAACGTCCTGACTTTC
TRBJ2-7 TRBD1 . TRBV6-5 CATDRRTDRGYEQYF TGTGCCACCGACCGCCGAACAGACAGGGGCTACGAGCAGTACTTC
TRBJ2-3 TRBD2 . TRBV29-1 CSVEQSGGAIDTQYF TGCAGCGTTGAACAGAGCGGGGGGGCCATCGATACGCAGTATTTT
TRBJ1-1 . once TRBV6-4 CASSWTAMNTEAFF TGTGCCAGCAGTTGGACTGCAATGAACACTGAAGCTTTCTTT
TRBJ2-7 . . TRBV11-3 CASSPTQGPSQDF TGTGCCAGCAGCCCAACACAGGGCCCTTCCCAGGACTTC
TRBJ1-3 TRBD1 few TRBV6-5 CASSYLGTGGTSIYF TGTGCCAGCAGTTACCTAGGGACAGGGGGCACTTCCATATATTTT
TRBJ2-7 TRBD1 once TRBV3-1/TRBV3-2 CASSQTGSSSYEQYF TGTGCCAGCAGCCAGACAGGGTCGAGTTCCTACGAGCAGTACTTC
TRBJ1-3 . . TRBV14 CASSQDPIGTGSGNTIYF TGTGCCAGCAGCCAAGATCCTATCGGGACGGGCTCTGGAAACACCATATATTTT
TRBJ1-5 . once TRBV3-1/TRBV3-2 CASSQDIWAKQPQHF TGTGCCAGCAGCCAAGATATTTGGGCGAAGCAGCCCCAGCATTTT
TRBJ1-1 TRBD1 . TRBV24-1 CATSDPGTGSYTEAFF TGTGCCACCAGTGATCCCGGGACAGGGTCTTACACTGAAGCTTTCTTT
TRBJ1-5 . . TRBV6-5 CASRQGLEQPQHF TGTGCCAGCAGACAGGGCCTCGAACAGCCCCAGCATTTT
TRBJ1-5 TRBD1 . TRBV2 CASNREAGGLPQHF TGTGCCAGCAACAGAGAGGCAGGGGGCCTGCCCCAGCATTTT
TRBJ1-1 . few TRBV27 CASSLRDMNTEAFF TGTGCCAGCAGTTTAAGGGATATGAACACTGAAGCTTTCTTT
TRBJ1-1 . . TRBV5-8 CASRPTRAGIMGNTEAFF TGTGCCAGCAGACCTACCCGGGCGGGCATAATGGGGAACACTGAAGCTTTCTTT
TRBJ2-2 . . TRBV19 CASWDRHNTGELFF TGTGCCAGTTGGGACCGTCACAACACCGGGGAGCTGTTTTTT
TRBJ2-3 . . TRBV7-2 CASSPSAVMGGRDTQYF TGTGCCAGCAGCCCCTCCGCGGTTATGGGGGGGCGTGATACGCAGTATTTT
TRBJ1-3 . . TRBV7-2 CASSLVPGDGNTIYF TGTGCCAGCAGCTTAGTTCCCGGAGATGGAAACACCATATATTTT
TRBJ2-1 . . TRBV9 CASSVVGSNNEQFF TGTGCCAGCAGCGTAGTGGGGTCGAACAATGAGCAGTTCTTC
TRBJ1-5 . . TRBV7-8 CASSPRRVGSNQPQHF TGTGCCAGCAGCCCCAGACGGGTGGGAAGCAATCAGCCCCAGCATTTT
TRBJ2-7 . . TRBV7-9 CASSLPSGVPEQYF TGTGCCAGCAGCTTACCGTCGGGGGTTCCCGAGCAGTACTTC
TRBJ2-3 . . TRBV5-1 CASSLGDTNTQYF TGCGCCAGCAGCTTGGGGGACACGAATACGCAGTATTTT
TRBJ2-2 . . TRBV4-1 CASSQGTAPGELFF TGCGCCAGCAGCCAAGGGACAGCACCCGGGGAGCTGTTTTTT
TRBJ2-3 . . TRBV18 CASSSRAAGARDTQYF TGTGCCAGCTCCTCCCGGGCGGCAGGGGCGAGGGATACGCAGTATTTT
TRBJ1-1 TRBD1 . TRBV7-6 CASSARRGQGQGGTEAFF TGTGCCAGCAGCGCCCGCCGGGGACAGGGGCAAGGGGGCACTGAAGCTTTCTTT
TRBJ2-1 . . TRBV4-3 CASSPRPAGTSGGEQFF TGCGCCAGCAGCCCCCGTCCTGCAGGGACGAGTGGGGGTGAGCAGTTCTTC
TRBJ1-3 . . TRBV6-5 CASITSGNTIYF TGTGCCAGCATTACCTCTGGAAACACCATATATTTT
TRBJ2-5 . . TRBV11-3 CASSLGGGSQETQYF TGTGCCAGCAGCTTAGGAGGGGGTTCCCAAGAGACCCAGTACTTC
TRBJ2-7 TRBD1 few TRBV5-4 CASSLKPGQGYEQYF TGTGCCAGCAGTTTAAAACCGGGACAGGGCTACGAGCAGTACTTC
TRBJ1-5 TRBD1 . TRBV28 CASSDGTGYNQPQHF TGTGCCAGCAGTGACGGGACAGGGTACAATCAGCCCCAGCATTTT
TRBJ1-5 TRBD1 . TRBV2 CASSGTGADQPQHF TGTGCCAGCAGCGGGACAGGGGCGGATCAGCCCCAGCATTTT
TRBJ1-5 . . TRBV5-1 CASSLSGGGNQPQHF TGCGCCAGCAGCTTGTCCGGGGGTGGCAATCAGCCCCAGCATTTT
TRBJ2-7 . . TRBV6-2/TRBV6-3 CASSSSIAPSYEQYF TGTGCCAGCAGTTCTTCAATAGCGCCATCCTACGAGCAGTACTTC